This entry concerns a single T cell receptor beta chain. This entry is derived from a study of technical replicates of blood from a few donors. The protocol was immunoSEQ multiplex PCR, while the TCRdb copy is restricted to in-frame clones and leaves out a portion. Of over 85,000 clones in the sample, 90% to 95% were seen once. The germline V gene encodes CDR1 SQVTM and CDR2 ANQGSEA. Trimming pared 1 base from V and 4 bases from J, leaving 15 bases between. The CDR3 has 15 residues. Source material: T cells isolated from PBMCs. V usage is TRBV29-1 and J usage is TRBJ2-3; TRBD2 is a possible D gene (5 bases). The receptor was derived from a human donor in good health. The CDR3, as DNA: TGCAGCGTTGAAGGTCGGGGAAATGTTCCAGATACGCAGTATTTT. Its translation: CSVEGRGNVPDTQYF.